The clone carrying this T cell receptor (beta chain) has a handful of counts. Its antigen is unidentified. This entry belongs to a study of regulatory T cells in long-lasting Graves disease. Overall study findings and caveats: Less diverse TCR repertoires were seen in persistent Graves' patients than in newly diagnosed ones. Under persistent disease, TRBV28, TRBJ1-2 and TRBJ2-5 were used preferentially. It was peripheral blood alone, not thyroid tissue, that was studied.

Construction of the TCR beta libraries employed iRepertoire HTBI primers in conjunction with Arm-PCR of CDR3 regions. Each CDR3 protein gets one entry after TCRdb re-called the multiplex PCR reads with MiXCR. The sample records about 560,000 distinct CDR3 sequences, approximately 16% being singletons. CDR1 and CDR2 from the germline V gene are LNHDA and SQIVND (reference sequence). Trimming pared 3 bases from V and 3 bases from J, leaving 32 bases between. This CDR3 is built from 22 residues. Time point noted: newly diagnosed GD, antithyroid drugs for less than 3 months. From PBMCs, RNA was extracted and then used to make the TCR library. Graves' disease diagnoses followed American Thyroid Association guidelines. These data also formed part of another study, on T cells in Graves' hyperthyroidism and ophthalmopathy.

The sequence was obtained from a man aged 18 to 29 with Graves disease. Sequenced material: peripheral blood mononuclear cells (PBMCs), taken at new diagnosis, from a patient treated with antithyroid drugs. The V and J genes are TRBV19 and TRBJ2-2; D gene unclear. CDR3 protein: CASSINPSILRPGPTDTGELFF. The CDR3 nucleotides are TGTGCCAGTAGTATTAACCCATCTATTCTCCGGCCCGGACCGACCGACACCGGGGAGCTGTTTTTT.